This T cell receptor (beta chain) emerged from a study of cytomegalovirus exposure and HLA in healthy donors. In the study overall: Roughly 77 million unique TCRs from HLA-typed donors made up an early data release. Findings and caveats of the study: Among immune exposure information, only CMV serostatus was available.

As concerns this clone: Its antigen is not known.

Primers included in the PCR were 60 Vbeta and 13 Jbeta primers. Profiling relied on immunoSEQ multiplex PCR, and the TCRdb table lists in-frame clones only, not all of them. The sample records about 54,000 clones, roughly 84% being singletons. Sequenced input: PBMCs. The sequence was obtained from a woman in her late teens or twenties in good health and CMV-seronegative.

CDR3 sequence (DNA): TGTGCCAGCAGCTCACAGGGGGGCACAGATACGCAGTATTTT. Encoded protein: CASSSQGGTDTQYF. This rearrangement joins TRBV27 to TRBJ2-3; 8 nucleotides agree with TRBD1. This CDR3 has 14 amino acids. Germline V gives CDR1 MNHEY, CDR2 SMNVEV (reference sequence). The trim removed 6 bases at V and 1 base at J, leaving 3 bases unmatched.